This T cell receptor (beta chain) was captured by sequencing in a study of neurological immune-mediated disorders. Study results and limitations: No expanded-clone CDR3 amino acid sequence recurred across subjects, suggesting private TCR-beta repertoires.

PBMCs stored at -80 C, 2 million in total, were the source of the unsorted libraries. After removal of 2 bases from V and 7 bases from J, the junction contained 4 bases not matched to a gene. Germline CDR1 and CDR2: KGHSH and LQKENI. The CDR3 sequence is 15 residues long. cDNA synthesis was performed by 5'RACE with 10-nucleotide random UMIs. Each CDR3 protein gets one entry after TCRdb re-called the 5' RACE reads with MiXCR. The table lists more than 30,000 distinct CDR3 sequences, 4.6% of them singletons, with more than 20% in the top ten. Ten or more counts support this clonotype. As yet, its antigen is unknown.

This TCR came from a man between 18 and 35 years old in good health. Sequencing input: PBMCs. This chain uses TRBV18 with TRBJ1-4, with 10 bases lining up with TRBD1. The CDR3 region is CASSPTTGGGEKLFF. In DNA, the CDR3 is TGTGCCAGCTCACCAACGACAGGGGGCGGTGAAAAACTGTTTTTT.